These T cell receptor beta chains were read from a single sample in a study of CD8 T cells in Susac syndrome. TCRdb ran MiXCR on the immunoSEQ multiplex PCR reads and lists one entry per CDR3 protein. The data hold 350,000 to 550,000 distinct CDR3 sequences, with approximately 85% observed a single time. Sequencing input: CD8+ T cells from PBMCs. These receptor sequences come from a human donor with multiple sclerosis. CDR3s include the opening cysteine and the closing phenylalanine or tryptophan. The D gene is left open where the match is weak. Expanded clones get a size class; other rows say once, few or many, or leave the size out.

TRBJ1-5 | TRBV29-1 | NA | NA | TGCAGCGTTGATTCCGGGAATAGCAATCAGCCCCAGCATTTT | CSVDSGNSNQPQHF
TRBJ2-3 | TRBV4-1 | NA | TRBD1 | TGCGCCAGCAGCGCACAGGGGCCCTCCACAGATACGCAGTATTTT | CASSAQGPSTDTQYF
TRBJ2-1 | TRBV7-9 | few | NA | TGTGCCAGCAGCTTAGGCCTATACTCCTACAATGAGCAGTTCTTC | CASSLGLYSYNEQFF
TRBJ2-2 | TRBV14 | NA | NA | TGTGCCAGCAGCCAAGTATTACCTTATGACACCGGGGAGCTGTTTTTT | CASSQVLPYDTGELFF
TRBJ2-1 | TRBV20-1 | NA | NA | TGCAGTGCTAGTAACAGGGCAGGTTTGAATGAGCAGTTCTTC | CSASNRAGLNEQFF
TRBJ1-4 | TRBV7-9 | NA | NA | TGTGCCAGCAGAAGAGAAGGGGGGGAAAAACTGTTTTTT | CASRREGGEKLFF
TRBJ1-4 | TRBV7-8 | NA | TRBD1 | TGTGCCAGCAGCCCTCAGGGGGCTCTAACTAATGAAAAACTGTTTTTT | CASSPQGALTNEKLFF
TRBJ2-7 | TRBV3-1 | NA | TRBD1 | TGTGCCAGCAGCTTCCGAAGGACAGGGGGGCGTTACGAGCAGTACTTC | CASSFRRTGGRYEQYF
TRBJ2-4 | TRBV20-1 | NA | NA | TGCAGTGCCTCAGGCCTCAAACTCCTAGACATTCAGTACTTC | CSASGLKLLDIQYF
TRBJ1-2 | TRBV28 | NA | NA | TGTGCCAGCAGCCCCCAGACCCTCGTGGATGGCTACACCTTC | CASSPQTLVDGYTF
TRBJ2-2 | TRBV6-1 | few | NA | TGTGCCAGCAGTGTTTTGGGGGCGACCGGGGAGCTGTTTTTT | CASSVLGATGELFF
TRBJ1-3 | TRBV7-9 | NA | NA | TGTGCCAGCAGCCCATGGACAGACCCTGGAAACACCATATATTTT | CASSPWTDPGNTIYF
TRBJ2-7 | TRBV30 | NA | NA | TGTGCCTGGGTAGAGGGACCGAACTACGAGCAGTACTTC | CAWVEGPNYEQYF
TRBJ1-2 | TRBV9 | NA | TRBD1 | TGTGCCAGCAGCGAGGACAGGTTCTTCTATGGCTACACCTTC | CASSEDRFFYGYTF
TRBJ2-2 | TRBV5-1 | NA | NA | TGCGCCAGCAGCTGGACCCCCACAACCGGGACAACTAACACCGGGGAGCTGTTTTTT | CASSWTPTTGTTNTGELFF
TRBJ2-5 | TRBV6-5 | NA | NA | TGTGCCAGCAGTTACCCGGGTCAATCCGAGACCCAGTACTTC | CASSYPGQSETQYF
TRBJ1-1 | TRBV27 | NA | NA | TGTGCCAGCAGTTTGGGCAGGGCAGGGACTGAAGCTTTCTTT | CASSLGRAGTEAFF
TRBJ2-7 | TRBV13 | NA | NA | TGTGCCAGCAGTCGGGACCGCTCCGAGCAGTACTTC | CASSRDRSEQYF
TRBJ2-7 | TRBV6-5 | NA | NA | TGTGTCAGCAGTTACAGTGCGGGGCCGACCTACGAGCAGTACTTC | CVSSYSAGPTYEQYF
TRBJ2-7 | TRBV14 | once | NA | TGTGCCAGCCGCCAATCGGGGAGCTCCTACGAGCAGTACTTC | CASRQSGSSYEQYF
TRBJ2-7 | TRBV28 | many | NA | TGTGCCAGCAGGGGAGGATACGAGCAGTACTTC | CASRGGYEQYF
TRBJ1-2 | TRBV13 | NA | TRBD1 | TGTGCCAGCAGCTTATGGGCAGGGGGATTTTATGGCTACACCTTC | CASSLWAGGFYGYTF
TRBJ1-5 | TRBV19 | NA | NA | TGTGCCAGTACCCAAATTCCCTGGACGGGTAATCAGCCCCAGCATTTT | CASTQIPWTGNQPQHF
TRBJ2-7 | TRBV12-5 | NA | TRBD1 | TGTGCTAGTGGTTCTGTGGGGGCACAGGGGTACGAGCAGTACTTC | CASGSVGAQGYEQYF
TRBJ2-6 | TRBV27 | NA | TRBD1 | TGTGCCAGCAGTTTATCGGGACAGGGTAGCTCTGGGGCCAACGTCCTGACTTTC | CASSLSGQGSSGANVLTF
TRBJ2-3 | TRBV7-9 | NA | NA | TGTGCCAGCAGCGAACAGGGAGGGACGCAGTATTTT | CASSEQGGTQYF
TRBJ2-1 | TRBV28 | NA | NA | TGTGCCAGCAGCTTATCCGGGGGCGGCAATGAGCAGTTCTTC | CASSLSGGGNEQFF
TRBJ2-4 | TRBV5-6 | NA | NA | TGTGCCAACAGCTTGGGGGCCCGGCGTGGGGAAAACATTCAGTACTTC | CANSLGARRGENIQYF
TRBJ2-2 | TRBV9 | NA | NA | TGTGCCAGCAGCGTAGCCCGGTACGGGGAGCTGTTTTTT | CASSVARYGELFF
TRBJ2-1 | TRBV30 | NA | NA | TGTGCCTGGAGTTACGGGACTTTAAATGAGCAGTTCTTC | CAWSYGTLNEQFF
TRBJ1-1 | TRBV28 | NA | NA | TGTGCCAGCAGTTTAAGGACCACAGAAAGTAACACTGAAGCTTTCTTT | CASSLRTTESNTEAFF
TRBJ1-2 | TRBV7-9 | few | NA | TGTGCCAGCAGCTTTGGACCGCCGAACTATGGCTACACCTTC | CASSFGPPNYGYTF
TRBJ2-2 | TRBV3-1 | NA | NA | TGTGCCAGCAGCCATACAGTGTCGGGAACCGGGGAGCTGTTTTTT | CASSHTVSGTGELFF
TRBJ2-2 | TRBV5-1 | NA | NA | TGCGCCAGCAGCTTGATCGAGCTGAACACCGGGGAGCTGTTTTTT | CASSLIELNTGELFF
TRBJ2-1 | TRBV27 | NA | TRBD2 | TGTGCCAGCAGTCTGGGGACTAGCGGTTACTACAATGAGCAGTTCTTC | CASSLGTSGYYNEQFF
TRBJ2-3 | TRBV21-1 | NA | NA | TGTGCCAGCAGCGCTTTGCCTAGCGGGGGGGACACAGATACGCAGTATTTT | CASSALPSGGDTDTQYF
TRBJ1-5 | TRBV20-1 | once | NA | TGCAGTGCTACACTCAACAGGGAAAAAGGGGGCAATCAGCCCCAGCATTTT | CSATLNREKGGNQPQHF
TRBJ1-4 | TRBV4-1 | NA | NA | TGCGCCAGCAGCCTCACTCGGGCGGGGGTAGGGGCAACTAATGAAAAACTGTTTTTT | CASSLTRAGVGATNEKLFF
TRBJ2-7 | TRBV27 | NA | TRBD2 | TGTGCCAGCAGTTTCCTCGGCGGGAGCTCCTACGAGCAGTACTTC | CASSFLGGSSYEQYF
TRBJ2-4 | TRBV7-9 | few | NA | TGTGCCAGCAGCTTTGCAGAACAGGACATTCAGTACTTC | CASSFAEQDIQYF